The count of the clone carrying this T cell receptor (beta chain) is one. Its specificity is not known. The sample carries other DNA sequences with the same CDR3. The donor population consisted of healthy HIV-negative adults with no recent acute infections or vaccinations. The data originate from a study of shared clonotypes between healthy human individuals. Points from the study as a whole: Among donors, sharing of clonotypes was expected to be affected by sequencing depth.

Per the study methods: From ImmunoSEQ came sequences covering only the junction and carrying no quality scores, so filtering differed. Data came from immunoSEQ multiplex PCR; TCRdb stores just in-frame clones and leaves some out. That table gives V, J and clone size, and the DNA gave D and trimming. The table includes some 1 million clones, about 75% detected once. The CDR3 extends over 14 amino acids. Trimming cost V 0 bases and J 6 bases, with 11 bases left between them. From germline, CDR1 is LGHNA and CDR2 YSLEER. This clonotype was obtained from a man between 18 and 29 years old in good health. The chain combines TRBV4-3 with TRBJ1-1, with D possibly being TRBD1 (6 bases). The sequenced sample was memory CD4+ T cells sorted from blood. As for subset: CD45RA-negative fraction. The CDR3 reads CASSQERGLAEAFF. For the CDR3, the DNA is TGCGCCAGCAGCCAAGAGCGGGGGCTCGCTGAAGCTTTCTTT.